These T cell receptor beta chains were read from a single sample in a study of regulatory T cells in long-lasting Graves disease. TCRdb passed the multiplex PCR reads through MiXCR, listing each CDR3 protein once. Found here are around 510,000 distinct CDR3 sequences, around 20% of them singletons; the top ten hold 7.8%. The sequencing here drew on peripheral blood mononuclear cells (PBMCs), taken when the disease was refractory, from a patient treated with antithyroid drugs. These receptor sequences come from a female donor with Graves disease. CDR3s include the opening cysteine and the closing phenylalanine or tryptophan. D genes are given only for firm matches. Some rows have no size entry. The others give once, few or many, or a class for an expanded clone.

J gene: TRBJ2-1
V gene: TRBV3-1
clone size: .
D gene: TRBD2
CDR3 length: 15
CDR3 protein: CASSQGGTSGRAVFF
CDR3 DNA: TGTGCCAGCAGCCAAGGGGGGACTAGCGGGAGGGCGGTGTTCTTC

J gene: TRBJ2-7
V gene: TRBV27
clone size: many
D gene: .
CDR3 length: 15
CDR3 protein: CASSSGEGRPYEQYF
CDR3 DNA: TGTGCCAGCAGTTCAGGGGAGGGAAGACCCTACGAGCAGTACTTC

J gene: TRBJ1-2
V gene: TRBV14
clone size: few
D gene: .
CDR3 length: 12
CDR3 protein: CASSHVLYGYTF
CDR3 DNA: TGTGCCAGCAGTCACGTCCTCTATGGCTACACCTTC

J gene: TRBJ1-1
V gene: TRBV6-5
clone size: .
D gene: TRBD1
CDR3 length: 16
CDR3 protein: CASSYSIFRQGVEAFF
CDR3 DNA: TGTGCCAGCAGTTACTCGATTTTTCGACAGGGGGTTGAAGCTTTCTTT

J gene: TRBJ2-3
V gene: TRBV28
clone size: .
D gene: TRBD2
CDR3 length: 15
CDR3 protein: CASSPLAGDTDTQYF
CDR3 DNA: TGTGCCAGCAGCCCACTAGCGGGAGACACAGATACGCAGTATTTT

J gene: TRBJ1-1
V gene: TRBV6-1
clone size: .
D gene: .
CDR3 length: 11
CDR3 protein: CASGRTTEAFF
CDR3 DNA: TGTGCCAGCGGACGGACCACTGAAGCTTTCTTT

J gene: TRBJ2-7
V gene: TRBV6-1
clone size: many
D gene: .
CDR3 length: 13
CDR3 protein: CASSVVSSYEQYF
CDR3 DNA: TGTGCCAGCAGTGTGGTGAGCTCCTACGAGCAGTACTTC

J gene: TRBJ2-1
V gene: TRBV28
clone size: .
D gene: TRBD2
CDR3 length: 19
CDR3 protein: CASSFYGGLAGAVYNEQFF
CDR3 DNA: TGTGCCAGCAGTTTTTATGGGGGACTAGCGGGAGCGGTTTACAATGAGCAGTTCTTC

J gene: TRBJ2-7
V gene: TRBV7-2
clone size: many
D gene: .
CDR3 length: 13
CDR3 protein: CASSLAHHYEQYF
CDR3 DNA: TGTGCCAGCAGCTTAGCGCACCACTACGAGCAGTACTTC

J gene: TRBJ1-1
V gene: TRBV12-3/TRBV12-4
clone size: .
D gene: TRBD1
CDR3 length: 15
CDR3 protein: CASSDRARMNTEAFF
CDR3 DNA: TGTGCCAGCAGTGACAGGGCCCGGATGAACACTGAAGCTTTCTTT

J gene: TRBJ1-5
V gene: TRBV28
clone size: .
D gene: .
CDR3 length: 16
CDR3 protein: CASRPPGTNSNQPQHF
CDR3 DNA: TGTGCCAGCAGACCCCCCGGGACAAATAGCAATCAGCCCCAGCATTTT

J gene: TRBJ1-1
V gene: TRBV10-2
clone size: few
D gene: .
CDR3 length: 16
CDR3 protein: CASSELSVGMNTEAFF
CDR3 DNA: TGCGCCAGCAGTGAGCTGAGTGTCGGGATGAACACTGAAGCTTTCTTT

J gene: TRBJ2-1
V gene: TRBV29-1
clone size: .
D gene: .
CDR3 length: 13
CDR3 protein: CSVAVSSYNEQFF
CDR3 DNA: TGCAGCGTTGCGGTAAGCTCCTACAATGAGCAGTTCTTC

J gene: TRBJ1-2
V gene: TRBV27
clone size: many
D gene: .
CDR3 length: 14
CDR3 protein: CASSPRGFWGGYTF
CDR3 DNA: TGTGCCAGCAGTCCCCGTGGGTTCTGGGGTGGCTACACCTTC

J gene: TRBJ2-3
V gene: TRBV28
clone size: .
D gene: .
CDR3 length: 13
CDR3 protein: CASSFRATDTQYF
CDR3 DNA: TGTGCCAGCAGTTTCCGGGCTACAGATACGCAGTATTTT

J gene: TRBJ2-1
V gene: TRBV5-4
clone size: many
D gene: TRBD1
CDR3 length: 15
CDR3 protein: CASSPGQGFHNEQFF
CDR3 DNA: TGTGCCAGCAGCCCGGGACAGGGTTTCCACAATGAGCAGTTCTTC

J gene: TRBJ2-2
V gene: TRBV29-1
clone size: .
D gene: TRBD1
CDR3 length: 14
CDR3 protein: CSVEGTEITGELFF
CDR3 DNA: TGCAGCGTTGAGGGGACAGAAATTACCGGGGAGCTGTTTTTT

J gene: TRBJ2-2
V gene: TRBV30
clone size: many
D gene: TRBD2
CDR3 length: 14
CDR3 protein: CAWRTSGNTGELFF
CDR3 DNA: TGTGCCTGGAGGACTAGCGGCAACACCGGGGAGCTGTTTTTT

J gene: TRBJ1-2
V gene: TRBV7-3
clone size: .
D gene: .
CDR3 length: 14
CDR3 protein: CASSGHRDLYGYTF
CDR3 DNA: TGTGCCAGCAGCGGACACAGGGATCTCTATGGCTACACCTTC

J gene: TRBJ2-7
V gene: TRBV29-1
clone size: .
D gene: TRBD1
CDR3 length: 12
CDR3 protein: CSVAQGTYEQYF
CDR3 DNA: TGCAGCGTTGCACAGGGGACCTACGAGCAGTACTTC

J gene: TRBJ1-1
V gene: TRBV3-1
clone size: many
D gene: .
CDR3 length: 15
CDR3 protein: CASSQGGLRFTEAFF
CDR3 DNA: TGTGCCAGCAGCCAAGGGGGGCTTCGGTTTACTGAAGCTTTCTTT

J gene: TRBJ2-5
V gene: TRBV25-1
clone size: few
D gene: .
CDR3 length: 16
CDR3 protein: CASSPGLRWEGETQYF
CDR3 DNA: TGTGCCAGCTCTCCCGGGCTCCGGTGGGAAGGGGAGACCCAGTACTTC

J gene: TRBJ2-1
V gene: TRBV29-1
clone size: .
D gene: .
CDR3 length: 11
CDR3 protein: CSVPLTQGQFF
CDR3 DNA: TGCAGCGTCCCCCTGACCCAAGGGCAGTTCTTC

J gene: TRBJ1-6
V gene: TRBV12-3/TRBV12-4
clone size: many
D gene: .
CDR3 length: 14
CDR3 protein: CASSLTGFNSPLHF
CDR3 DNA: TGTGCCAGCAGTCTTACAGGGTTTAATTCACCCCTCCACTTT

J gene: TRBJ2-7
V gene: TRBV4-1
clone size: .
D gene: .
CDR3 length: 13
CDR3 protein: CASSQASGSEQYF
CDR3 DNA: TGCGCCAGCAGCCAAGCATCGGGATCCGAGCAGTACTTC

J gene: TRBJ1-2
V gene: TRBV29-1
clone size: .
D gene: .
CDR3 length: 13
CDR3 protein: CSVRTEDLEGYTF
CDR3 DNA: TGCAGCGTTCGGACAGAGGATTTAGAAGGCTACACCTTC

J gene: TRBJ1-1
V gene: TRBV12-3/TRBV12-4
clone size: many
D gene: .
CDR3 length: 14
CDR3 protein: CASSQSTGVTEAFF
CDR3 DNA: TGCGCCAGCAGCCAGAGCACGGGGGTCACTGAAGCTTTCTTT

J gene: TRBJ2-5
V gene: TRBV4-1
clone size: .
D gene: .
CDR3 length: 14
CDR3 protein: CASSQLWAGETQYF
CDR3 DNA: TGCGCCAGCAGCCAACTGTGGGCTGGGGAGACCCAGTACTTC

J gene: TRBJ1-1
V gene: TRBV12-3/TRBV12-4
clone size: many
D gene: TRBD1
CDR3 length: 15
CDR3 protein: CASSLRGQLNTEAFF
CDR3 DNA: TGTGCCAGCAGCTTAAGGGGACAGCTGAACACTGAAGCTTTCTTT